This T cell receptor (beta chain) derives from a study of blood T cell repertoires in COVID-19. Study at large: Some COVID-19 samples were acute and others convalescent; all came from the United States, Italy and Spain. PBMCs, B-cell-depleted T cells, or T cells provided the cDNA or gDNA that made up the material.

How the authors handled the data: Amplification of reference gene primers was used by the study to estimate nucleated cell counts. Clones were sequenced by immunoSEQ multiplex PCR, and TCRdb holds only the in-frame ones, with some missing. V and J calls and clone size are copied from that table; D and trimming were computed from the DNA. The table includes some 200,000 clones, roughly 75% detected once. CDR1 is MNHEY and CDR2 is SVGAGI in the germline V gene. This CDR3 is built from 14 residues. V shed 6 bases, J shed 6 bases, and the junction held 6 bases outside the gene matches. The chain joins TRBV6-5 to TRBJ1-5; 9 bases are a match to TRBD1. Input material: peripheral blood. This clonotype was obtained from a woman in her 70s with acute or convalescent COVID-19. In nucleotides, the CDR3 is TGTGCCAGCAGGGGACAGGGCTCGGGTCAGCCCCAGCATTTT. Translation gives CASRGQGSGQPQHF.